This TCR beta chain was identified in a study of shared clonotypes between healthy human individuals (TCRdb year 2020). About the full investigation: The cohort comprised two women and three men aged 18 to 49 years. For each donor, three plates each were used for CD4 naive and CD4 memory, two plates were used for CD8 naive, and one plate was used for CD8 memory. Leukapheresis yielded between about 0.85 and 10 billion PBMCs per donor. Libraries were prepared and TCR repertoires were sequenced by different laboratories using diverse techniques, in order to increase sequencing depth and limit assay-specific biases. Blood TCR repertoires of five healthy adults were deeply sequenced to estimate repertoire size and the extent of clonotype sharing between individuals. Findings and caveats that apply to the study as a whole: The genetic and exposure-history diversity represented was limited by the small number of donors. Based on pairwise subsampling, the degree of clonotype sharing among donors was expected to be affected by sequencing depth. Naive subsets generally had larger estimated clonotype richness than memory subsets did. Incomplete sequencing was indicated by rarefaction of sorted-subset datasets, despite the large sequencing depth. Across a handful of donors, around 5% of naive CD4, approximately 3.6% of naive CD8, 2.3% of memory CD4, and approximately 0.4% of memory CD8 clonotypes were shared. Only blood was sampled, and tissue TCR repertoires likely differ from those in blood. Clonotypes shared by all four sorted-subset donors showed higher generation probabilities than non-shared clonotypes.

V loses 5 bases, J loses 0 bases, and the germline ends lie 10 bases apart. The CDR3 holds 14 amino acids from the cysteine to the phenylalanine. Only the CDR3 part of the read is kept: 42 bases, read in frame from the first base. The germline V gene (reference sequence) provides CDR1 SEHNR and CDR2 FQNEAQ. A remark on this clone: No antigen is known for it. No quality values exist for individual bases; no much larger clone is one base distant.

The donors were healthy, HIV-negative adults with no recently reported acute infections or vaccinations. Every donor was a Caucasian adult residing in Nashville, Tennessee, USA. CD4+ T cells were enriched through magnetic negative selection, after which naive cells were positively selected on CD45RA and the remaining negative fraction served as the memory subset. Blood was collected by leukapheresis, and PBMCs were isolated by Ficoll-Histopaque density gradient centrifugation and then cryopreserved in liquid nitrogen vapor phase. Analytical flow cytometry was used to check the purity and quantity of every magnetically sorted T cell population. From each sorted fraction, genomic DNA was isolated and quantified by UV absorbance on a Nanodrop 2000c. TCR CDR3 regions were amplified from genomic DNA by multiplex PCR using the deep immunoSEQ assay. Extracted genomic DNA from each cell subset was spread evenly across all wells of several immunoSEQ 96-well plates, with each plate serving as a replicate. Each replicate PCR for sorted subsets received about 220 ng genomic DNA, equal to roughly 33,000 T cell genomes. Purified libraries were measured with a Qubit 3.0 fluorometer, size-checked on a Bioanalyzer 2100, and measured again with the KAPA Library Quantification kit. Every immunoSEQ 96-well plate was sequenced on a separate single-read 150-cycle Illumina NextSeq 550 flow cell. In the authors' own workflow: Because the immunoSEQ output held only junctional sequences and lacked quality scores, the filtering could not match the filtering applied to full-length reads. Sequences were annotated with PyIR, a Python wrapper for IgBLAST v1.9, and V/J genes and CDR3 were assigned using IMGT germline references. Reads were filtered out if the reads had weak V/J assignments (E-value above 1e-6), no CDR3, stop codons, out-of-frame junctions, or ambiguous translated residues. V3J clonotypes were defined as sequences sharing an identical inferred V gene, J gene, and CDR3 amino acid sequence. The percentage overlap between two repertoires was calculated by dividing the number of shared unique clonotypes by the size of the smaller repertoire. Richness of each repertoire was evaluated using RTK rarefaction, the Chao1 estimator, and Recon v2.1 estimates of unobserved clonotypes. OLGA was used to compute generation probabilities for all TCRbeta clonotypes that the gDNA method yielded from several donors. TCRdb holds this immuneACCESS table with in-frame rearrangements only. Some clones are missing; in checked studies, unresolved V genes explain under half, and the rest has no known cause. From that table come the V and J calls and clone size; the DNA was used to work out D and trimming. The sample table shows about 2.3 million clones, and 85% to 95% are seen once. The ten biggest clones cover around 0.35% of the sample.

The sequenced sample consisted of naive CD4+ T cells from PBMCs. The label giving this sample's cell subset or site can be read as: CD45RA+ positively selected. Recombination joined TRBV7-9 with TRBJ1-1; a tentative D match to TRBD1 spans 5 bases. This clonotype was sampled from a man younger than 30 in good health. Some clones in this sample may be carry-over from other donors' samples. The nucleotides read TGTGCCAGCAGCCGACAGCCTTTGAACACTGAAGCTTTCTTT. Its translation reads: CASSRQPLNTEAFF. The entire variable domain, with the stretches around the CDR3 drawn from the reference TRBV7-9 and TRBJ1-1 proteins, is DTGVSQNPRHKITKRGQNVTFRCDPISEHNRLYWYRQTLGQGPEFLTYFQNEAQLEKSRLLSDRFSAERPKGSFSTLEIQRTEQGDSAMYLCASSRQPLNTEAFFGQGTRLTVV.